This is a list of T cell receptor beta chains from one sample in a study of T cell responses to AZD1222 COVID-19 vaccine. Repertoires were generated with immunoSEQ multiplex PCR, while TCRdb's copy carries only in-frame clones and drops some. The sample has 95,000 to 100,000 clones; about 90% are singletons. This material consisted of peripheral blood, taken on day 0 of AZD1222 vaccination. Every receptor here comes from an adult in good health. CDR3s include the opening cysteine and the closing phenylalanine or tryptophan. D genes are given only for firm matches. Clone sizes are given selectively: once, few, many, or a class where the clone is expanded.

cdr3_nt cdr3_aa clone_size v_call d_call j_call
TGTGCCAGCAGCTTGCTTCCGCAAATCAAAAACATTCAGTACTTC CASSLLPQIKNIQYF . TRBV5-5 . TRBJ2-4
TGTGCCAGCAGCCCACAGACAGGGGCCTCCACAGATACGCAGTATTTT CASSPQTGASTDTQYF . TRBV11-3 TRBD1 TRBJ2-3
TGTGCCACCAGTGACCGGGGGTCTCTGAAGCAGTACTTC CATSDRGSLKQYF . TRBV24-1 . TRBJ2-7
TGTGCCAGCACAAAGGAGCAGTACTTC CASTKEQYF . TRBV27 . TRBJ2-7
TGTGCCAGCAGCTTATTAACGTATTCTAACTATGGCTACACCTTC CASSLLTYSNYGYTF . TRBV7-9 . TRBJ1-2
TGTGCCAGCAGTCTACAGGAAGGTCCCCTCCACTTT CASSLQEGPLHF . TRBV12-3/TRBV12-4 . TRBJ1-6
TGTGCCAGCAGCCAGGGAAGCTCCTACGAGCAGTACTTC CASSQGSSYEQYF . TRBV28 . TRBJ2-7
TGTGCCAGCAGTCCTTACGGGGAGCAGTTCTTC CASSPYGEQFF . TRBV12-3/TRBV12-4 . TRBJ2-1
TGCGCCAGCAGCTTGGCCCCGGGGGCTCGGCAGCCCCAGCATTTT CASSLAPGARQPQHF . TRBV5-1 . TRBJ1-5
TGTGCCAGCAGCCAAGAGGCTAGCGGACACAATGAGCAGTTCTTC CASSQEASGHNEQFF . TRBV4-2 TRBD2 TRBJ2-1
TGTGCCAGCAGCCCCAGTTCTAGCGGGAGAACCCAGTACTTC CASSPSSSGRTQYF . TRBV9 TRBD2 TRBJ2-5
TGCGCCAGCAGCCCAGGACGTGGCGGGGAGCTGTTTTTT CASSPGRGGELFF once TRBV4-1 . TRBJ2-2
TGTGCCAGCAGCTTGGACCCGCTGGCGGGAAACACCATATATTTT CASSLDPLAGNTIYF . TRBV5-6 . TRBJ1-3
TGTGCCAGCAGTAGGGACAGGGAGAAAAATGAGCAGTTCTTC CASSRDREKNEQFF . TRBV6-5 TRBD1 TRBJ2-1
TGTGCCTGGAGTGTCGGGGGGTCTGGCTACACCTTC CAWSVGGSGYTF few TRBV30 . TRBJ1-2
TGTGCCTGGAGAACCTCCGGGGACTATGGCTACACCTTC CAWRTSGDYGYTF once TRBV30 . TRBJ1-2
TGTGCCAGCACCAGGGACAGGAACACTGAAGCTTTCTTT CASTRDRNTEAFF . TRBV2 TRBD1 TRBJ1-1
TGTGCCAGTAAAAGTGGTGTAAGCAATCAGCCCCAGCATTTT CASKSGVSNQPQHF . TRBV19 . TRBJ1-5
TGTGCCAGCAGTTACTCTGGGAAGAGCAATCAGCCCCAGCATTTT CASSYSGKSNQPQHF . TRBV6-5 . TRBJ1-5
TGTGCCAGCAGTTTCACAGGGCCGAACACTGAAGCTTTCTTT CASSFTGPNTEAFF . TRBV28 . TRBJ1-1
TGTGCCAGCAGTTGGGCGACAGGCGCCTACTACGAGCAGTACTTC CASSWATGAYYEQYF . TRBV6-5 . TRBJ2-7
TGTGCCAGCATCCCTCCGGCGGGGGGCGAGCAGTACTTC CASIPPAGGEQYF . TRBV6-5 TRBD2 TRBJ2-7
TGTGCCAGCAGCTTTCGGACGTCAACTAATGAAAAACTGTTTTTT CASSFRTSTNEKLFF . TRBV9 . TRBJ1-4
TGTGCCAGCAGCTCGGCTAGCGGGAGGGATACGCAGTATTTT CASSSASGRDTQYF . TRBV7-3 TRBD2 TRBJ2-3
TGTGCCAGCAGGCGGGACAGTGTAGCTGGAAACACCATATATTTT CASRRDSVAGNTIYF . TRBV6-5 TRBD1 TRBJ1-3
TGTGCCAGCAGGGCAGGGGCTGGAAACACCATATATTTT CASRAGAGNTIYF . TRBV27 . TRBJ1-3
TGCGCCAGCAGCTTGGTCGGCGGGAGCCAGGGGAATGAGCAGTTCTTC CASSLVGGSQGNEQFF . TRBV5-1 . TRBJ2-1
TGCAGCGTTCCCTTGGACAGGGAGGCCGACACAAATGAAAAACTGTTTTTT CSVPLDREADTNEKLFF . TRBV29-1 TRBD1 TRBJ1-4
TGTGCCAGCAGTCCGAGGACAGGGGACACCGGGGAGCTGTTTTTT CASSPRTGDTGELFF once TRBV27 TRBD1 TRBJ2-2
TGTGCCAGCTCACCCCCGCTGCTGGCGAACACTGAAGCTTTCTTT CASSPPLLANTEAFF . TRBV18 . TRBJ1-1
TGTGCCAGTAGTGGGACAGGGGCCACCACGGTCTATGGCTACACCTTC CASSGTGATTVYGYTF . TRBV19 TRBD1 TRBJ1-2
TGTGCCTGGGGGGTTCCGGGACAGGCGGCTAGCGGGAGTGGGGAGACCCAGTACTTC CAWGVPGQAASGSGETQYF . TRBV30 TRBD2 TRBJ2-5
TGCGCCAGCAGCCCCGTGAACAGGGGGAGCTCCTACGAGCAGTACTTC CASSPVNRGSSYEQYF . TRBV5-1 TRBD1 TRBJ2-7
TGTGCTAGTGGTTGGGAGGGCCAGGCCTACAATGAGCAGTTCTTC CASGWEGQAYNEQFF . TRBV12-5 TRBD2 TRBJ2-1
TGTGCCAGCAGCTTGGGAATACAGGGGGAAGCTTTCTTT CASSLGIQGEAFF . TRBV5-4 TRBD1 TRBJ1-1
TGTGCCAGCAGCCACTGGGGGACGGACACCGGGGAGCTGTTTTTT CASSHWGTDTGELFF . TRBV3-1/TRBV3-2 . TRBJ2-2
TGTGCCAGCAGCCTTGGACGACAGCCCCTGAACACTGAAGCTTTCTTT CASSLGRQPLNTEAFF once TRBV14 . TRBJ1-1
TGTGCCAGCAGCTTCGTGGGGGTCCGCAATCAGCCCCAGCATTTT CASSFVGVRNQPQHF . TRBV7-9 . TRBJ1-5
TGCGCCAGCAGCACCCGGGACAGTTCGAGCACCGGGGAGCTGTTTTTT CASSTRDSSSTGELFF . TRBV5-1 TRBD1 TRBJ2-2
TGTGCCAGCAGCTTGAGGGGGGGCACTGAAGCTTTCTTT CASSLRGGTEAFF . TRBV11-2 . TRBJ1-1
TGTGCCAGCAGGGGAGACCCAGGAGGTTCACCCCTCCACTTT CASRGDPGGSPLHF . TRBV2 . TRBJ1-6
TGTGCCAGCAGAGCCCTAGCGGGGGGCCCCTACGAGCAGTACTTC CASRALAGGPYEQYF . TRBV2 TRBD2 TRBJ2-7
TGTGCCAGCAGCTTGGTGTCGACCACAGATACGCAGTATTTT CASSLVSTTDTQYF . TRBV5-4 . TRBJ2-3
TGCGCCAGCAGCTATGGGACAGCTTCGATCAGTCATGGCTACACCTTC CASSYGTASISHGYTF . TRBV5-1 TRBD1 TRBJ1-2
TGTGCCTGGAGTGTAGGACAGGCATCCTCACCCCTCCACTTT CAWSVGQASSPLHF . TRBV30 TRBD1 TRBJ1-6
TGCGCCAGCAGCTACGGACAGGGGAAGTACTCTGGAAACACCATATATTTT CASSYGQGKYSGNTIYF . TRBV5-1 TRBD1 TRBJ1-3
TGTGCCAGCAGCCTCAGCAGGGTTAATCAGCCCCAGCATTTT CASSLSRVNQPQHF few TRBV3-1/TRBV3-2 . TRBJ1-5
TGCGCCAGCAGCTTGGGCTCGGGGGACTACAATGAGCAGTTCTTC CASSLGSGDYNEQFF . TRBV5-1 . TRBJ2-1
TGCGCCAGCAGCTTGGAGGGGCGACAGATCACAGATACGCAGTATTTT CASSLEGRQITDTQYF . TRBV5-1 . TRBJ2-3
TGTGCCTGGAGTTTCCTGGACAAGAACACTGAAGCTTTCTTT CAWSFLDKNTEAFF . TRBV30 . TRBJ1-1
TGTGCCTGGAGTGTAGAGGACAGGGGCACTGAAGCTTTCTTT CAWSVEDRGTEAFF . TRBV30 TRBD1 TRBJ1-1
TGTGCCAGCAGCTTGGAGGGCGGTACGAGCACAGATACGCAGTATTTT CASSLEGGTSTDTQYF . TRBV5-4 . TRBJ2-3
TGTGCCAGCAGTGAGAGGACTAGCGGGAGCAATGAGCAGTTCTTC CASSERTSGSNEQFF once TRBV6-1 TRBD2 TRBJ2-1
TGCGCCAGCAGCTTGGGCGGGTCAGGGGAGGCCTATGGCTACACCTTC CASSLGGSGEAYGYTF . TRBV5-1 . TRBJ1-2
TGTGCCAGCAGCTTAAGACTAGCGGGAGGCACAGATACGCAGTATTTT CASSLRLAGGTDTQYF . TRBV11-2 TRBD2 TRBJ2-3
TGTGCCAGCAGTAGAACTAGCGGCTACGAGCAGTACTTC CASSRTSGYEQYF . TRBV28 TRBD2 TRBJ2-7
TGTGCCAGCAGTTTATCCGGTGCAGGGGAGGATGACGGCTACACCTTC CASSLSGAGEDDGYTF once TRBV28 . TRBJ1-2